Shown below are 22 T cell receptor beta chains from a single sample sequenced in a study of cytomegalovirus exposure and HLA in healthy donors. TCRdb keeps only in-frame clones here, not all; method: immunoSEQ multiplex PCR. The sample includes about 84,000 clones, just over 90% seen only once; the top ten take over 2%. The source material was PBMCs. These receptors were taken from a man aged 30-40 years in good health and CMV-seronegative.

The chain employs TRBV10-2 and TRBJ2-3; TRBD1 aligns across 9 bases. The germline V gene has CDR1 WSHSY and CDR2 SAAADI. The CDR3 loop spans 14 amino acids. V was clipped by 8 bases and J by 0 bases; unmatched bases: 3. The CDR3, as DNA: TGCGCCAGCTCGGGACAGGGCAGCACAGATACGCAGTATTTT. Translation: CASSGQGSTDTQYF.

The chain recombines TRBV19 with TRBJ1-3; the D is unclear. The V and J ends lost 1 base and 0 bases respectively, with 10 bases between them. CDR1 and CDR2 (germline): LNHDA, SQIVND (reference sequence). The CDR3 loop spans 16 amino acids. CDR3 sequence reads: CASSIAPGFSGNTIYF. CDR3 in DNA: TGTGCCAGTAGTATAGCTCCGGGATTCTCTGGAAACACCATATATTTT.

This clone was observed a single time. Here the CDR3 DNA reads TGTGCCAGCAGCTTCACCATGGGGGGAGTTTTAGATACGCAGTATTTT. It codes for CASSFTMGGVLDTQYF. V is TRBV7-8 and J is TRBJ2-3; tentatively, D is TRBD2 (6 bases). The CDR3 spans 16 residues. V was pared by 3 bases and J by 5 bases, with 18 bases between. Germline-derived CDR1 and CDR2 are SGHVS and FQNEAQ. Using reference TRBV7-8 and TRBJ2-3 for the parts outside the CDR3, the full variable domain is GAGVSQSPRYKVAKRGQDVALRCDPISGHVSLFWYQQALGQGPEFLTYFQNEAQLDKSGLPSDRFFAERPEGSVSTLKIQRTQQEDSAVYLCASSFTMGGVLDTQYFGPGTRLTVL.

This chain joins TRBV11-2 and TRBJ2-7; D is ambiguous. This CDR3 spans 13 amino acids. Between the trimmed V and J ends, which lost 2 bases and 4 bases, there was a span of 9 bases. Per the germline V gene, CDR1 is SGHAT and CDR2 is FQNNGV. The CDR3 region has the DNA TGTGCCAGCAGCTTATCTCCCCTTTACGAGCAGTACTTC. The encoded protein is CASSLSPLYEQYF.

The rearrangement links TRBV4-2 to TRBJ1-4, with D perhaps TRBD1 (5 bases). The germline gives CDR1 LGHNA, CDR2 YNFKEQ. The ends were cut back, 0 bases at V and 4 bases at J, with 18 bases in the middle. This CDR3 contains 18 residues. Written as DNA, the CDR3 is TGTGCCAGCAGCCAAGAACGGGTAACAGGAAGCCATAATGAAAAACTGTTTTTT. This codes for CASSQERVTGSHNEKLFF.

The V and J genes are TRBV5-1 and TRBJ1-1; D may be TRBD1 (6 bases). The CDR3 is 15 residues long. Germline V CDR1 and CDR2: SGHRS, YFSETQ. Trimming pared 0 bases from V and 5 bases from J, leaving 14 bases between. CDR3 nucleotide sequence: TGCGCCAGCAGCTTGGTGGGCAGGGGAGAGACTGAAGCTTTCTTT. Translation gives CASSLVGRGETEAFF. Based on the CDR3 plus reference TRBV5-1 and TRBJ1-1, the full variable domain is KAGVTQTPRYLIKTRGQQVTLSCSPISGHRSVSWYQQTPGQGLQFLFEYFSETQRNKGNFPGRFSGRQFSNSRSEMNVSTLELGDSALYLCASSLVGRGETEAFFGQGTRLTVV.

The rearrangement links TRBV27 to TRBJ2-5, with 9 bases aligning to TRBD1. J gave up 4 bases and V 4 bases, and 7 bases lay outside the gene matches. Germline V gene data show CDR1 as MNHEY and CDR2 as SMNVEV (reference sequence). The CDR3 covers 15 residues. CDR3 amino acids: CASSSGTGSAETQYF. For the CDR3, the DNA is TGTGCCAGCAGTTCCGGGACAGGGTCCGCAGAGACCCAGTACTTC.

V usage is TRBV19 and J usage is TRBJ2-5, with a possible D match to TRBD2 (6 bases). V lost 2 bases and J lost 2, with 9 bases in between. Germline loops: CDR1 LNHDA, CDR2 SQIVND (reference sequence). The CDR3 loop spans 14 amino acids. The CDR3 sequence: CASSIRRGQETQYF. The CDR3 DNA is TGTGCCAGTAGTATACGTCGGGGGCAAGAGACCCAGTACTTC.

The genes are TRBV7-3 and TRBJ2-3, with 13 bases fitting TRBD2. The trim removed 5 bases at V and 1 base at J, leaving 3 bases unmatched. Germline loops: CDR1 SGHTA, CDR2 FQGTGA. The CDR3 consists of 16 residues. The DNA of the CDR3 is TGTGCCAGCAGCGTACTAGCGGGAGGGGGCACAGATACGCAGTATTTT. Residues: CASSVLAGGGTDTQYF.

This rearrangement joins TRBV4-1 to TRBJ2-5; TRBD2 matches at 7 bases. Germline CDR1 MGHRA, CDR2 YSYEKL. V was pared by 5 bases and J by 4 bases, with 10 bases of the junction left unmatched. The CDR3 loop spans 15 amino acids. CDR3: CASSFHRTSRETQYF. CDR3 DNA: TGCGCCAGCAGCTTTCACCGGACTAGTCGAGAGACCCAGTACTTC.

This clone was detected only once. This chain uses TRBV11-2 with TRBJ1-2; TRBD1 is a possible D gene (5 bases). Looked up from germline, CDR1 is SGHAT and CDR2 is FQNNGV. V gave up 5 bases and J gave up 0 bases, with 10 bases separating them. The CDR3 loop spans 14 amino acids. CDR3 sequence (DNA): TGTGCCAGCAGCCCGACAGCCCCTAACTATGGCTACACCTTC. It codes for CASSPTAPNYGYTF.

The chain couples TRBV7-2 to TRBJ2-4; 8 nucleotides align to TRBD2. This CDR3 is built from 15 residues. V lost 1 base and J lost 3; bases outside the gene matches: 2. Germline V lookup: CDR1 SGHTA, CDR2 FQGNSA. The CDR3 nucleotides read TGTGCCAGCAGCTTAGGAGCGGGGGTCAAAAACATTCAGTACTTC. This sequence encodes CASSLGAGVKNIQYF.

V usage is TRBV7-9 and J usage is TRBJ2-7; 12 nucleotides agree with TRBD1. V dropped 1 base and J dropped 4; count of bases not matched to a gene: 5. Germline lookup yields CDR1 SEHNR and CDR2 FQNEAQ (reference sequence). The CDR3 runs 16 residues. CDR3 amino acids: CASSLGGTGGSYEQYF. The CDR3 DNA is TGTGCCAGCAGCTTAGGGGGGACAGGGGGCTCGTACGAGCAGTACTTC. The full variable domain, its missing parts supplied by reference TRBV7-9 and TRBJ2-7, is DTGVSQNPRHKITKRGQNVTFRCDPISEHNRLYWYRQTLGQGPEFLTYFQNEAQLEKSRLLSDRFSAERPKGSFSTLEIQRTEQGDSAMYLCASSLGGTGGSYEQYFGPGTRLTVT.

V and J are TRBV27 and TRBJ2-2, with TRBD1 identical over 10 bases. V lost 6 bases to trimming and J lost 3 bases; unmatched junction nucleotides: 16. The CDR3 length is 19 residues. The germline V gene encodes CDR1 MNHEY and CDR2 SMNVEV (reference sequence). The CDR3 bases are TGTGCCAGCAGCTTTTCCGCCGGGACAGGGGCCTCTTACACCGGGGAGCTGTTTTTT. Translation: CASSFSAGTGASYTGELFF.

This clone showed up just once. This chain joins TRBV5-4 and TRBJ2-7; D may be TRBD1 (6 bases). Germline CDR1 SGHNT, CDR2 YYREEE (reference sequence). CDR3 length: 14 amino acids. With 5 bases removed from V and 1 base from J, the gap between germline ends came to 13 bases. The CDR3 loop is CASSLTGHSYEQYF. CDR3 bases: TGTGCCAGCAGTTTAACAGGGCATTCCTACGAGCAGTACTTC.

Written as DNA, the CDR3 is TGTGCCAGCAGCCCAACCGGGACAGGGGCCGGGGAGCTGTTTTTT. It yields the protein CASSPTGTGAGELFF. V gene TRBV9 combines with J gene TRBJ2-2; 10 bases match TRBD1. CDR1 and CDR2 from the germline V gene are SGDLS and YYNGEE. Losses at the gene ends were 4 bases for V and 6 bases for J; bases not matched to a gene: 6. The CDR3 is 15 residues long.

The rearrangement joins TRBV28 to TRBJ2-7; D possibly corresponds to TRBD1 (5 bases). This CDR3 spans 14 amino acids. Trimming shortened V by 6 bases and J by 7 bases, and 19 bases separated the two germline ends. Germline V gene lookup returns CDR1 MDHEN and CDR2 SYDVKM. The CDR3 bases are TGTGCCAGCAGCACGCCGCAGGGCGGACGGGAGCAGTACTTC. Translating it yields CASSTPQGGREQYF.

CDR3 in DNA: TGTGCCAGCAGCTTAGGCCTGAGGGAGGGCCTGTACGAGCAGTACTTC. Protein: CASSLGLREGLYEQYF. V is TRBV13 and J is TRBJ2-7; 7 bases are shared with TRBD2. This CDR3 is built from 16 residues. In germline, CDR1 is PRHDT, CDR2 FYEKMQ (reference sequence). Losses at the gene ends were 0 bases for V and 4 bases for J; bases not matched to a gene: 9. The full variable domain, with the rest looked up from reference TRBV13 and TRBJ2-7, is AAGVIQSPRHLIKEKRETATLKCYPIPRHDTVYWYQQGPGQDPQFLISFYEKMQSDKGSIPDRFSAQQFSDYHSELNMSSLELGDSALYFCASSLGLREGLYEQYFGPGTRLTVT.

This clone was recorded only once. This chain joins TRBV28 and TRBJ1-4, with 9 bases matching TRBD1. Germline trimming cut 4 bases from V and 1 base from J; bases unmatched to any gene: 1. CDR3 length: 15 amino acids. From germline, CDR1 is MDHEN and CDR2 SYDVKM. The CDR3 region has the DNA TGTGCCAGCAGTTCGACAGGGGGAACTAATGAAAAACTGTTTTTT. This codes for CASSSTGGTNEKLFF.

This chain connects TRBV27 to TRBJ2-7, with 8 positions matching TRBD1. CDR3 size: 15 residues. Trimming cost V 6 bases and J 3 bases; bases outside gene matches: 10. Germline V gene sequence: CDR1 MNHEY, CDR2 SMNVEV (reference sequence). The CDR3 DNA sequence: TGTGCCAGCAGATTGGGACAGGACGCCGACTACGAGCAGTACTTC. This codes for CASRLGQDADYEQYF.

The J gene is TRBJ2-7, the V gene TRBV6-6; 8 positions agree with TRBD1. Losses at the gene ends were 6 bases for V and 6 bases for J; bases not matched to a gene: 10. The CDR3 has 14 residues. Per the germline V gene, CDR1 is MNHNY and CDR2 is SVGAGI (reference sequence). The CDR3 here is CASRSGTGLLEQYF. The DNA of the CDR3 is TGTGCCAGCAGATCCGGGACAGGCTTACTCGAGCAGTACTTC.

The rearrangement joins TRBV6-5 to TRBJ1-2; the match to TRBD1 covers 7 bases. The germline V gene has CDR1 MNHEY and CDR2 SVGAGI. J lost 3 bases, V lost 6 bases, and 4 bases had no gene match. This CDR3 comprises 13 residues. The CDR3 sequence is CASSRDRDYGYTF. The CDR3 coding sequence is TGTGCCAGCAGCCGTGACAGGGACTATGGCTACACCTTC.